These 14 T cell receptor beta chains share one sample of origin, sequenced in a study of T cells in Graves' hyperthyroidism and ophthalmopathy. RNA transcripts gave rise to amplified TCR beta CDR3 regions. HTBI primers were used for first-round RT-PCR of the TCR CDR3. TCRdb reprocessed the multiplex PCR reads via MiXCR and lists one record per CDR3 protein. The table has roughly 200,000 distinct CDR3 sequences, around 17% seen once. Sequenced sample: blood. The receptors here all came from a woman between 50 and 59 years old with Graves' hyperthyroidism.

This chain links TRBV19 with TRBJ1-1; D is uncertain. Germline V gene data show CDR1 as LNHDA and CDR2 as SQIVND (reference sequence). The ends were cut back, 5 bases at V and 0 bases at J, with 10 bases in the middle. The CDR3 loop spans 14 amino acids. DNA of the CDR3: TGTGCCAGTAGTGAGGCAGGCATGAACACTGAAGCTTTCTTT. It codes for CASSEAGMNTEAFF.

This clonotype was observed at least ten times. This sequence joins TRBV12-3 or TRBV12-4 and TRBJ2-5, with a weak D call TRBD2 (6 bases). V lost 8 bases and J lost 1, with 11 bases in between. The CDR3 extends over 13 amino acids. The CDR3 sequence: CASGRDSQETQYF. The CDR3, as DNA: TGTGCCAGCGGACGGGACTCCCAAGAGACCCAGTACTTC.

V is TRBV28 and J is TRBJ2-2; TRBD2 matches at 12 bases. The ends lost 3 bases at V and 6 bases at J; junction bases unmatched: 11. Per the germline V gene, CDR1 is MDHEN and CDR2 is SYDVKM. This CDR3 has 18 amino acids. The CDR3 nucleotides are TGTGCCAGCAGTTTGTGGCTAGCGGGAGGGTTGATCCCCGGGGAGCTGTTTTTT. It codes for CASSLWLAGGLIPGELFF.

This clonotype was seen many times. The chain uses TRBV28 and TRBJ2-1, with 7 bases identical to TRBD2. CDR3 length equals 15 residues. CDR1 is MDHEN, CDR2 SYDVKM, per germline. Unmatched junction bases numbered 11, after V lost 6 bases and J lost 6 bases. The CDR3 here is CASSGGLYNLNEQFF. CDR3 sequence (DNA): TGTGCCAGCAGCGGGGGACTATATAATCTCAATGAGCAGTTCTTC.

The chain couples TRBV7-9 to TRBJ1-6; D gene uncertain. Germline CDR1 is SEHNR and CDR2 is FQNEAQ (reference sequence). The ends were cut back, 5 bases at V and 4 bases at J, with 9 bases in the middle. The CDR3 extends over 14 amino acids. CDR3 amino acids: CASSPVEYNSPLHF. CDR3 in DNA: TGTGCCAGCAGCCCGGTGGAATATAATTCACCCCTCCACTTT.

Remarks on this clonotype: A clone one base away is much larger, so this may be a read error. This chain joins TRBV10-3 and TRBJ2-1; 13 bases line up with TRBD2. Germline V gene sequence: CDR1 ENHRY, CDR2 SYGVKD. The CDR3 totals 14 residues. J lost 8 bases, V lost 10 bases, and 8 bases had no gene match. The CDR3 DNA reads TGTGCCACCCTACTAGCGGGAGGGCAAGATGAGCAGTTCTTC. It specifies CATLLAGGQDEQFF.

The CDR3 reads CSAHRLAGGQETQYF. CDR3 in DNA: TGCAGTGCCCACCGACTAGCGGGAGGGCAAGAGACCCAGTACTTC. This chain links TRBV20-1 with TRBJ2-5; TRBD2 matches 14 bases. After removal of 6 bases from V and 2 bases from J, the junction contained 5 bases not matched to a gene. The germline gives CDR1 DFQATT, CDR2 SNEGSKA (reference sequence). There are 15 residues in the CDR3.

This clonotype was detected many times. The J gene is TRBJ2-3, the V gene TRBV20-1; D unclear. Per germline, CDR1 DFQATT and CDR2 SNEGSKA (reference sequence). The CDR3 extends over 13 amino acids. Trimming left V 1 base short and J 5 bases short, with 10 bases between. This CDR3 is CSARARWGDTQYF. For the CDR3, the DNA is TGCAGTGCTAGAGCCCGGTGGGGAGATACGCAGTATTTT.

This clonotype was seen repeatedly, ten times or more. The chain is built from TRBV2 and TRBJ2-5; the match to TRBD2 covers 10 bases. Germline loops: CDR1 SNHLY, CDR2 FYNNEI. The CDR3 runs to 16 residues. Germline trimming cut 2 bases from V and 4 bases from J; bases unmatched to any gene: 7. CDR3 region: CASSERSGRASETQYF. The DNA of the CDR3 is TGTGCCAGCAGTGAACGAAGCGGGAGGGCCTCAGAGACCCAGTACTTC. Filled out from reference TRBV2 and TRBJ2-5, the complete variable domain reads EPEVTQTPSHQVTQMGQEVILRCVPISNHLYFYWYRQILGQKVEFLVSFYNNEISEKSEIFDDQFSVERPDGSNFTLKIRSTKLEDSAMYFCASSERSGRASETQYFGPGTRLLVL.

Many counts were recorded for this clonotype. The rearrangement uses TRBV2 and TRBJ2-7; maybe TRBD1 (8 bases). CDR3 size: 15 residues. V was cut by 4 bases and J by 5 bases, with 18 bases left in between. The germline gives CDR1 SNHLY, CDR2 FYNNEI. The CDR3 protein is CASSATGGTGDEQYF. The CDR3 coding sequence is TGTGCCAGCAGTGCTACCGGGGGGACAGGTGACGAGCAGTACTTC. Filled out from reference TRBV2 and TRBJ2-7, the complete variable domain reads EPEVTQTPSHQVTQMGQEVILRCVPISNHLYFYWYRQILGQKVEFLVSFYNNEISEKSEIFDDQFSVERPDGSNFTLKIRSTKLEDSAMYFCASSATGGTGDEQYFGPGTRLTVT.

The chain has TRBV28 and TRBJ2-1, with 9 bases lining up with TRBD2. J gave up 0 bases and V 6 bases, and 6 bases lay outside the gene matches. The germline V gene has CDR1 MDHEN and CDR2 SYDVKM. The length of the CDR3 is 16 residues. The CDR3 DNA reads TGTGCCAGCAGCCAACTAGCGGGCCCCTCCTACAATGAGCAGTTCTTC. Translating gives CASSQLAGPSYNEQFF. The full variable domain, in which reference TRBV28 and TRBJ2-1 provide the parts outside the CDR3, is DVKVTQSSRYLVKRTGEKVFLECVQDMDHENMFWYRQDPGLGLRLIYFSYDVKMKEKGDIPEGYSVSREKKERFSLILESASTNQTSMYLCASSQLAGPSYNEQFFGPGTRLTVL.

This clonotype was counted a few times. This rearrangement joins TRBV28 to TRBJ2-5; a weak D match, TRBD2 (5 bases). Trimming took 2 bases from V and 1 from J, leaving 11 bases between them. The CDR3 consists of 15 residues. CDR1 is MDHEN and CDR2 is SYDVKM in the germline V gene. CDR3 residues: CASSLERWTQETQYF. The DNA of the CDR3 is TGTGCCAGCAGTTTAGAGCGGTGGACCCAAGAGACCCAGTACTTC.

This clonotype was recorded at least ten times. The chain has TRBV20-1 and TRBJ2-5; perhaps TRBD1 as D (5 bases). V lost 0 bases and J lost 1, with 12 bases in between. CDR1 is DFQATT and CDR2 is SNEGSKA in the germline V gene (reference sequence). This CDR3 is built from 15 residues. The CDR3 DNA follows: TGCAGTGCTAGAGATAGTAAGGGGTTCCAAGAGACCCAGTACTTC. The encoded protein is CSARDSKGFQETQYF.

The chain has TRBV30 and TRBJ2-1; 7 bases match TRBD1. V gave up 3 bases and J gave up 7 bases; unmatched junction bases: 15. The germline V gene has CDR1 GTSNPN and CDR2 SVGIG (reference sequence). The CDR3 length is 16 residues. The CDR3 region is CAWSGILTGMLNEQFF. CDR3 DNA sequence: TGTGCCTGGAGCGGAATCCTGACAGGGATGCTGAATGAGCAGTTCTTC.